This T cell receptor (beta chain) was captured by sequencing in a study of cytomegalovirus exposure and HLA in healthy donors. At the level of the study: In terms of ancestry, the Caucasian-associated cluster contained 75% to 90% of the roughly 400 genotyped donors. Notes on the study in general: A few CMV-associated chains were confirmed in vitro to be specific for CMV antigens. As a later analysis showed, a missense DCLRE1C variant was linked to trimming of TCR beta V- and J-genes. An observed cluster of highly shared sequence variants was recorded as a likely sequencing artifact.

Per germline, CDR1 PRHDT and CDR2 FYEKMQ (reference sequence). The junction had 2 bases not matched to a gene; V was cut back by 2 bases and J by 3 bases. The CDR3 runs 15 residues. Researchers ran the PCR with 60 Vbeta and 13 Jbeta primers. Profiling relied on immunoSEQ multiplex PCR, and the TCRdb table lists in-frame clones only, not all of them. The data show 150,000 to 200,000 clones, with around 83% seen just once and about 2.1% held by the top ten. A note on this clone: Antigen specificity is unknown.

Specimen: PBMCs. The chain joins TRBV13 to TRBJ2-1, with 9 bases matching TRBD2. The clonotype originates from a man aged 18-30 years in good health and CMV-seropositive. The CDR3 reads CASSLLAGSYNEQFF. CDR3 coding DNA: TGTGCCAGCAGCTTACTAGCGGGGAGCTACAATGAGCAGTTCTTC.